Listed here are 9 T cell receptor beta chains from one sample, sequenced in a study of blood T cell repertoires in COVID-19. The method was immunoSEQ multiplex PCR; TCRdb's version includes in-frame clones alone and lacks a portion of them. Of 150,000 to 200,000 clones listed, more than 75% are singletons. The specimen sequenced was peripheral blood. These receptors were taken from a woman aged 50 to 60 with active or convalescent COVID-19.

This chain uses TRBV6-2 or TRBV6-3 with TRBJ2-7, with TRBD2 matching over 13 bases. With V trimmed by 6 bases and J by 4 bases, 15 bases remained unmatched. Germline values: CDR1 MNHEY, CDR2 SVGEGT. The CDR3 length is 18 residues. In DNA form, the CDR3 reads TGTGCCAGCAGCGTGGGACTAGCGGGACTGAAGAGGCCGTACGAGCAGTACTTC. This gives the protein CASSVGLAGLKRPYEQYF.

CDR3 loop: CASTLQGGFSNQPQHF. CDR3 DNA sequence: TGTGCCAGTACCCTACAAGGGGGCTTTAGCAATCAGCCCCAGCATTTT. The chain uses TRBV19 and TRBJ1-5; TRBD1 agrees at 7 bases. The CDR3 loop spans 16 amino acids. Looked up from germline, CDR1 is LNHDA and CDR2 is SQIVND (reference sequence). Trimming took 7 bases from V and 0 from J; bases not matched to a gene: 9.

J is TRBJ2-5 and V is TRBV11-1; D possibly corresponds to TRBD2 (5 bases). Trimming removed 4 bases from V and 1 base from J, with 13 bases in between. CDR1 and CDR2 from the germline V gene are SGHAT and FQDESV (reference sequence). This CDR3 spans 15 amino acids. CDR3 loop: CASSSRASPQETQYF. The CDR3 DNA is TGTGCCAGCAGCTCCCGGGCTAGCCCCCAAGAGACCCAGTACTTC.

This clone turned up a few times. The chain couples TRBV5-6 to TRBJ1-5; 8 bases agree with TRBD1. Germline lookup yields CDR1 SGHDT and CDR2 YYEEEE. The CDR3 is made up of 15 amino acids. The junction had 6 bases not matched to a gene; V was cut back by 0 bases and J by 7 bases. DNA for the CDR3: TGTGCCAGCAGCTTGGCAGGGGGCATGGGACAGCCCCAGCATTTT. Translation gives CASSLAGGMGQPQHF.

J is TRBJ2-3 and V is TRBV7-2, with D tentatively TRBD2 (6 bases). The V gene lost 2 bases and the J gene lost 0 bases, with 6 bases spanning the gap. The germline CDR1 and CDR2 sequences are SGHTA and FQGNSA. The CDR3 totals 14 residues. The CDR3 DNA reads TGTGCCAGCAGCTTAAGCGGGAGCACAGATACGCAGTATTTT. Amino acids: CASSLSGSTDTQYF.

The gene calls are TRBV30 and TRBJ1-2, with 7 bases aligning to TRBD1. The CDR3 has 12 residues. The germline CDR1 and CDR2 sequences are GTSNPN and SVGIG (reference sequence). The V and J ends lost 2 bases and 8 bases, in that order; junction bases with no gene match: 5. This CDR3 reads CAWSIKQGGYTF. CDR3 in DNA: TGTGCCTGGAGTATCAAACAGGGGGGCTACACCTTC. The full variable domain, with the rest looked up from reference TRBV30 and TRBJ1-2, is SQTIHQWPATLVQPVGSPLSLECTVEGTSNPNLYWYRQAAGRGLQLLFYSVGIGQISSEVPQNLSASRPQDRQFILSSKKLLLSDSGFYLCAWSIKQGGYTFGSGTRLTVV.

This rearrangement joins TRBV6-5 to TRBJ1-1, with no clear D. This CDR3 comprises 13 residues. CDR1 and CDR2 from the germline V gene are MNHEY and SVGAGI. V lost 6 bases and J lost 3, with 11 bases in between. CDR3 DNA: TGTGCCAGCAGGACGGGGAAGGACACTGAAGCTTTCTTT. Amino acids: CASRTGKDTEAFF.

The chain links TRBV27 to TRBJ1-1, with TRBD1 as a possible D gene (6 bases). Germline CDR1 and CDR2: MNHEY and SMNVEV (reference sequence). Trimming took 4 bases from V and 1 from J, leaving 13 bases between them. The CDR3 consists of 15 residues. The CDR3 is CASSSPATGNTEAFF. CDR3 DNA: TGTGCCAGCAGTTCCCCAGCGACAGGGAACACTGAAGCTTTCTTT.

V and J are TRBV6-2 or TRBV6-3 and TRBJ1-5, with 8 positions matching TRBD1. V dropped 4 bases and J dropped 4; count of bases not matched to a gene: 6. The CDR3 totals 15 residues. Germline CDR1 is MNHEY and CDR2 is SVGEGT. The DNA for the CDR3 is TGTGCCAGCAGTTGGACAGGGTACGATAATCAGCCCCAGCATTTT. This encodes CASSWTGYDNQPQHF.